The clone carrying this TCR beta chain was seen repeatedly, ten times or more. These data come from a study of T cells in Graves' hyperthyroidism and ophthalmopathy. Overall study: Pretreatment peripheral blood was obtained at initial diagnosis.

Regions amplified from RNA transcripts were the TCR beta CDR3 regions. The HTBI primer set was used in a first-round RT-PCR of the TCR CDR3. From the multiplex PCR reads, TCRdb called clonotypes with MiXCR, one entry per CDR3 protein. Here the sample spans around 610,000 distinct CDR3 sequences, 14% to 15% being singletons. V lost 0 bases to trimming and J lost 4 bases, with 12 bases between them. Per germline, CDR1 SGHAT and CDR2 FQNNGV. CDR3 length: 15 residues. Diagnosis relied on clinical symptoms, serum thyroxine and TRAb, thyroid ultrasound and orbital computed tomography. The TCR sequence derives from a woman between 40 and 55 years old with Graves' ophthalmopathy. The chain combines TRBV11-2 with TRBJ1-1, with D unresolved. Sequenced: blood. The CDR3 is CASSLDTGLRTEAFF. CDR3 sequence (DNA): TGTGCCAGCAGCTTAGATACGGGCCTGCGCACTGAAGCTTTCTTT.